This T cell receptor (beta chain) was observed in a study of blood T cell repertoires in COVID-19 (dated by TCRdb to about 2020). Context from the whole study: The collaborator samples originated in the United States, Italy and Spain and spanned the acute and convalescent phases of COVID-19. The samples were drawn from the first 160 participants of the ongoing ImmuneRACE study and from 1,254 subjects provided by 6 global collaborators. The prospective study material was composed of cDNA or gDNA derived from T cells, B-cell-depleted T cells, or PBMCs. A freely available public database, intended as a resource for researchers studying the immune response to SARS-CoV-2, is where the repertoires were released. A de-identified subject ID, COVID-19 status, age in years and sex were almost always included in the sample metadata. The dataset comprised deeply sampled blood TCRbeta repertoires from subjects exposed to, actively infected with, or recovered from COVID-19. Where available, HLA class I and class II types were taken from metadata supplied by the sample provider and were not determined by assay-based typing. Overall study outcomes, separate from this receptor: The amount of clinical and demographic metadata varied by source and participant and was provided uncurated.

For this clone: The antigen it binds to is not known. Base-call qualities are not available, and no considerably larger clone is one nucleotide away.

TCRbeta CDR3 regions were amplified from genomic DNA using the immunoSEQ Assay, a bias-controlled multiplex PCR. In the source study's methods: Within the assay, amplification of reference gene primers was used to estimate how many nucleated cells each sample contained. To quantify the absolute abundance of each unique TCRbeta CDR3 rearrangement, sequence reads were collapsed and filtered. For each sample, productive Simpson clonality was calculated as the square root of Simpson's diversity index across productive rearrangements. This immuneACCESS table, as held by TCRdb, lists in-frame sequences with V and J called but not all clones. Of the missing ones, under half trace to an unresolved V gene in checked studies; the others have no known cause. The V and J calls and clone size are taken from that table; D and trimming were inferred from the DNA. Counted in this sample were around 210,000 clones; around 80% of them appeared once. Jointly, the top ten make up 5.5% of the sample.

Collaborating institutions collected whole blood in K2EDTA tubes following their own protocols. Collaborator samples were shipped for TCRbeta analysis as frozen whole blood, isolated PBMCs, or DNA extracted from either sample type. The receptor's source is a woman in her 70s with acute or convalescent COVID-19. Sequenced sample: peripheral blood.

The CDR3 reads as follows: CASSQGTTPFF. The nucleotide sequence is TGTGCCAGCAGTCAAGGGACTACCCCGTTCTTC. The chain joins TRBV12-3 or TRBV12-4 to TRBJ2-1, with 7 bases matching TRBD2. The CDR3 covers 11 residues, taking in both the cysteine and the phenylalanine. Only the CDR3 DNA is retained, 33 bases long and in frame from the first base. Clipping removes 5 bases from V and 15 bases from J, with 7 as the unmatched junction base count.